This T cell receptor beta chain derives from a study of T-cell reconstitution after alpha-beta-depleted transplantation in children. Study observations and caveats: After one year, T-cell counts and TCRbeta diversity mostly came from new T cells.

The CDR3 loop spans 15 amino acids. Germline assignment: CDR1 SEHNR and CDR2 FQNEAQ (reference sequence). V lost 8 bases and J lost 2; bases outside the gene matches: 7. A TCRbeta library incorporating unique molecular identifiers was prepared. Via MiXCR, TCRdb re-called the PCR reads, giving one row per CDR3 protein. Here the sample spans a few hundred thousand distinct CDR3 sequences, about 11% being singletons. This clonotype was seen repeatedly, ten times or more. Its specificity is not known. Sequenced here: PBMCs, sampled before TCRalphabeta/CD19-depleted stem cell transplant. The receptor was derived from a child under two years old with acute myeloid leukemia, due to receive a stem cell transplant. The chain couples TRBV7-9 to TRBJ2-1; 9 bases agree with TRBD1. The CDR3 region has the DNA TGTGCCAGCCGACGGACAGGGGAACCCTACAATGAGCAGTTCTTC. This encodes CASRRTGEPYNEQFF.